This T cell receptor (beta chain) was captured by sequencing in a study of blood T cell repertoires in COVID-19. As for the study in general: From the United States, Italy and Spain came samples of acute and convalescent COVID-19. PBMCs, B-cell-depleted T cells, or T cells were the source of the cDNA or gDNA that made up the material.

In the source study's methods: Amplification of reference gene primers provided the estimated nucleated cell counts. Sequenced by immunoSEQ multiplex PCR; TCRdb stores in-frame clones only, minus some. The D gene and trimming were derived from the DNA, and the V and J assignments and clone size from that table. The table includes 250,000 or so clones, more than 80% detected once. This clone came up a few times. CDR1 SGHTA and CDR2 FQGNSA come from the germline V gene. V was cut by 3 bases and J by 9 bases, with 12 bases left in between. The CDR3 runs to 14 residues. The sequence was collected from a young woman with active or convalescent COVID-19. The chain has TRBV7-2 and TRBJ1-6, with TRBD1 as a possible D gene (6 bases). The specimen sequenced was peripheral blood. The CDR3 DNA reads TGTGCCAGCAGCTTGATGGGGGGGGCTTCACCCCTCCACTTT. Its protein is CASSLMGGASPLHF.